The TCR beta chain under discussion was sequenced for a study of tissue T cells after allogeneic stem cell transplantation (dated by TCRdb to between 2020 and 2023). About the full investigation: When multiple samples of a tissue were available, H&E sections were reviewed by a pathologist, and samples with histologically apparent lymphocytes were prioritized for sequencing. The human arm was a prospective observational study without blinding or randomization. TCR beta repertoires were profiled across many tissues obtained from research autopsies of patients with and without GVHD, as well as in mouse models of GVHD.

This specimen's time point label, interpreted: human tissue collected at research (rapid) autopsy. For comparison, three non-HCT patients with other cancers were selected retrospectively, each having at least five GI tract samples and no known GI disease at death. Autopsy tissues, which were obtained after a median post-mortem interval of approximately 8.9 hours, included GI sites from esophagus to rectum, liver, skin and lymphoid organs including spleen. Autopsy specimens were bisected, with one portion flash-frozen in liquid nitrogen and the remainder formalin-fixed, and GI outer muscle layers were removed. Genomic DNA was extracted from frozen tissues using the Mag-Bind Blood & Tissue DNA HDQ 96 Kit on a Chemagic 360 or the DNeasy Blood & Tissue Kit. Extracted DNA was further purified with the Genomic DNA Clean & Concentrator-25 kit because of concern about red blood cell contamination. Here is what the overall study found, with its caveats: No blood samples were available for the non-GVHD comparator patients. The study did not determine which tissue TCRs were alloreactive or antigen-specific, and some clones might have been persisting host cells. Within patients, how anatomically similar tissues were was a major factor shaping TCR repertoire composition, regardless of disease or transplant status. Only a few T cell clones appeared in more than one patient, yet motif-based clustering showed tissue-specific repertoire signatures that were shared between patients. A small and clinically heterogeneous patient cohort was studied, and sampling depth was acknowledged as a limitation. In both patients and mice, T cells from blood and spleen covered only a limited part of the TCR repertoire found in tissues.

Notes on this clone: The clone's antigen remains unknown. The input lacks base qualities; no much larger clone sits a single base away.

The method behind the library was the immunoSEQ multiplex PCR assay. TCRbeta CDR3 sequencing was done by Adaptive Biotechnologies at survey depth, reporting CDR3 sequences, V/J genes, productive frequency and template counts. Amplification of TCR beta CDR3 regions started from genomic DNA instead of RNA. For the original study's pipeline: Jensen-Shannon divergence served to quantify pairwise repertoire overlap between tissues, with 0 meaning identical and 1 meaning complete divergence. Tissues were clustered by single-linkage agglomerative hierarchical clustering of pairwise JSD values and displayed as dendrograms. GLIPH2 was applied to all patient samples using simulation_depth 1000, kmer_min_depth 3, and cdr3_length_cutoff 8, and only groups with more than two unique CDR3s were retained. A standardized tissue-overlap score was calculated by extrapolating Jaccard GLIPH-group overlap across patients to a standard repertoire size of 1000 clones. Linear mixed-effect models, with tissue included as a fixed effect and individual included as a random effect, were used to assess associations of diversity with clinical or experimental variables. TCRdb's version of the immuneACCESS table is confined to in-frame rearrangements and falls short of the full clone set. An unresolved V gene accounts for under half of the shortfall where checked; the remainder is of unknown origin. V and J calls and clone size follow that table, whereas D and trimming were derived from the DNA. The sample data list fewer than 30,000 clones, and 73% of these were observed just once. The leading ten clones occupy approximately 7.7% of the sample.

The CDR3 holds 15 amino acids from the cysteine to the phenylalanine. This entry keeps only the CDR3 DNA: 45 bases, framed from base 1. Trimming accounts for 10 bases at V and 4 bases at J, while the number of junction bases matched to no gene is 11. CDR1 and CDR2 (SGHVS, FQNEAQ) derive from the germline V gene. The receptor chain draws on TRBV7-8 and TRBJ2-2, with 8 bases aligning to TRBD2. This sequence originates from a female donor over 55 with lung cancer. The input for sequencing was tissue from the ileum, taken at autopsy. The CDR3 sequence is CATRRGTRRTGELFF. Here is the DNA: TGTGCCACCCGGAGAGGGACTAGACGCACCGGGGAGCTGTTTTTT.